Only one count was recorded for the clone carrying this T cell receptor beta chain. The CDR3 is made up of 16 amino acids. Looked up from germline, CDR1 is DFQATT and CDR2 is SNEGSKA (reference sequence). With 1 base clipped from V and 8 bases from J, the junction kept 12 bases outside the gene matches. This specimen belongs to a study of blood T cells in healthy people across ages. A sample-barcoded 5' primer and a J-beta primer mix were used in a second PCR of about 7 to 11 cycles. From the 5' RACE reads, TCRdb called clonotypes with MiXCR, one entry per CDR3 protein. The sample lists 1.5 million to 2 million distinct CDR3 sequences, about 32% seen once, with approximately 11% in the top ten.

Sequenced input: blood. J is TRBJ2-1 and V is TRBV20-1; the match to TRBD2 covers 9 bases. The origin of this receptor is a woman aged 25 to 39 in good health. Here the CDR3 DNA reads TGCAGTGCTAGAGCGGGCGGGAGGGCAAAGGGGTATGAGCAGTTCTTC. This codes for CSARAGGRAKGYEQFF.